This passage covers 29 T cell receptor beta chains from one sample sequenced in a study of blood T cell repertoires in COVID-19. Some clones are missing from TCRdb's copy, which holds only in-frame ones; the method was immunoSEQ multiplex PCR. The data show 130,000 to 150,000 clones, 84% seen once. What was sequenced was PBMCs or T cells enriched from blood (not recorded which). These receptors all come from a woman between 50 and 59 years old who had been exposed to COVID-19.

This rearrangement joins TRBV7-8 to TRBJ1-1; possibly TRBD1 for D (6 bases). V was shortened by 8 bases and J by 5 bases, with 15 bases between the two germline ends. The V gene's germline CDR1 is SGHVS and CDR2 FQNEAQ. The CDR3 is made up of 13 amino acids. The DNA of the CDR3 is TGTGCCAGCCGTCGAGGGGGGGGAACTGAAGCTTTCTTT. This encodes CASRRGGGTEAFF.

Here the CDR3 DNA reads TGTGCCAGCAGGCGGGGCGCAACTAATGAAAAACTGTTTTTT. Protein: CASRRGATNEKLFF. This chain uses TRBV21-1 with TRBJ1-4. TRBV21-1 is classified as a pseudogene. The CDR3 totals 14 residues.

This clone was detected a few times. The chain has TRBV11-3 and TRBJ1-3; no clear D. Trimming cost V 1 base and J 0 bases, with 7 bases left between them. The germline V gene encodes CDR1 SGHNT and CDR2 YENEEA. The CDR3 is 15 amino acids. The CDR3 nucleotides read TGTGCCAGCAGCTTAGGCGGCTTCTCTGGAAACACCATATATTTT. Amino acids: CASSLGGFSGNTIYF.

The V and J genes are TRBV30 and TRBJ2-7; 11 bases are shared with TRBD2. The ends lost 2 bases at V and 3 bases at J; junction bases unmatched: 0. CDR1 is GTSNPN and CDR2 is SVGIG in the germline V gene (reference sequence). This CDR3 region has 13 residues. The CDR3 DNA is TGTGCCTGGAGTACTAGCGGGGGCTACGAGCAGTACTTC. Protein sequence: CAWSTSGGYEQYF.

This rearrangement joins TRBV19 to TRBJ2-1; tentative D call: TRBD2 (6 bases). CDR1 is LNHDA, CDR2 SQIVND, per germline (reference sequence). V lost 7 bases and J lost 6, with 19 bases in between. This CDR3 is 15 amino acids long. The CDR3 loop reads CASNPDYRGSNEQFF. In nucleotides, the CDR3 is TGTGCCAGTAACCCGGACTACCGGGGGTCCAATGAGCAGTTCTTC.

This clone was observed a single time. The CDR3 DNA is TGTGCCAGCTCAGATCGACATTCTAACTATGGCTACACCTTC. This translates into CASSDRHSNYGYTF. The chain employs TRBV18 and TRBJ1-2; D is ambiguous. Trimming took 5 bases from V and 0 from J, leaving 10 bases between them. CDR1 KGHSH and CDR2 LQKENI come from the germline V gene. This CDR3 is built from 14 residues.

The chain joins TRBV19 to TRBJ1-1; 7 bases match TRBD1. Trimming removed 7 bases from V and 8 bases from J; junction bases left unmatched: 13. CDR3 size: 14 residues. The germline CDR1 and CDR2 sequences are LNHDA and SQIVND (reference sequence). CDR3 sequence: CASNPTRGTPEAFF. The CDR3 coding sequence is TGTGCCAGTAACCCAACCAGGGGGACCCCCGAAGCTTTCTTT.

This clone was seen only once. The CDR3 DNA reads TGTGCCAGCAGCACCGGGACAGGGTTCTACAATGAGCAGTTCTTC. The encoded protein is CASSTGTGFYNEQFF. The rearrangement joins TRBV11-2 to TRBJ2-1, with 9 bases fitting TRBD1. With 5 bases clipped from V and 3 bases from J, the junction kept 5 bases outside the gene matches. The germline gives CDR1 SGHAT, CDR2 FQNNGV. CDR3 length: 15 amino acids.

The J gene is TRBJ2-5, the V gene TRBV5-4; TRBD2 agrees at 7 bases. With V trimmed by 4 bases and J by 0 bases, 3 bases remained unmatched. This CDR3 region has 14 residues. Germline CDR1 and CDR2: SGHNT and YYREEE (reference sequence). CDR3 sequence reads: CASSVTSDQETQYF. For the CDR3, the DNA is TGTGCCAGCAGCGTTACTAGCGACCAAGAGACCCAGTACTTC.

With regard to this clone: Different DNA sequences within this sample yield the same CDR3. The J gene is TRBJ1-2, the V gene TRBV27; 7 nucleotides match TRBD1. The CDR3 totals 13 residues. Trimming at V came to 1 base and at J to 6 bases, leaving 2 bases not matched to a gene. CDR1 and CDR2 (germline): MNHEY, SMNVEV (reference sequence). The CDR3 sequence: CASSLLTGDGYTF. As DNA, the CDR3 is TGTGCCAGCAGTTTATTAACAGGGGATGGCTACACCTTC.

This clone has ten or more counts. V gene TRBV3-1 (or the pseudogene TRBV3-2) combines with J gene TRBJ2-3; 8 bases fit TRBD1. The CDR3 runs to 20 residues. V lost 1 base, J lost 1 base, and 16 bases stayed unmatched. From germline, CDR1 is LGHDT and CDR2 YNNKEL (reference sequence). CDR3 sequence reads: CASSQGSTGVGMRGTDTQYF. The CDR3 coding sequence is TGTGCCAGCAGCCAAGGCTCGACAGGGGTCGGTATGCGAGGCACAGATACGCAGTATTTT.

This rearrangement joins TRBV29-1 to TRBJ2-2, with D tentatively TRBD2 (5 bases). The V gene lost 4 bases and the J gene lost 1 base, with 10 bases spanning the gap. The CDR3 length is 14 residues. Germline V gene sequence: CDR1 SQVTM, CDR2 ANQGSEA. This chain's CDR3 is CSVGLRGNTGELFF. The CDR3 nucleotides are TGCAGCGTTGGGCTCCGGGGGAACACCGGGGAGCTGTTTTTT.

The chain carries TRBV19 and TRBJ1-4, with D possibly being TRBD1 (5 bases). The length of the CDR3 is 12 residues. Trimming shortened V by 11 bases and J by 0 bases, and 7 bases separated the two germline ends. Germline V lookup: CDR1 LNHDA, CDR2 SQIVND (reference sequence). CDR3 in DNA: TGTGCCGTAGGGGCAACTAATGAAAAACTGTTTTTT. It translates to CAVGATNEKLFF.

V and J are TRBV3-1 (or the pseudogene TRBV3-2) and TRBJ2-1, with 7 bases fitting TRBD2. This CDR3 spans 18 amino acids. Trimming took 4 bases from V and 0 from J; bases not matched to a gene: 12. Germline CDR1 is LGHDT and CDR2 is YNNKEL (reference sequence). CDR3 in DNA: TGTGCCAGCAGCCCCAAGGAGGCGGGAGTATTCTCCTACAATGAGCAGTTCTTC. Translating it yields CASSPKEAGVFSYNEQFF.

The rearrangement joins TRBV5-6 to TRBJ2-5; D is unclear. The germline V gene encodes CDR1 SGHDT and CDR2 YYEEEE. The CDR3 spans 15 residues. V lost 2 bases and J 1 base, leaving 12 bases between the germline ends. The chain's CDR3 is CASSFRMPGQETQYF. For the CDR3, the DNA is TGTGCCAGCAGCTTCCGAATGCCGGGCCAAGAGACCCAGTACTTC.

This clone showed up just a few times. CDR3 nucleotides: TGTGCCAGCAGCCGTGCTACGTTCTCTGGAAACACCATATATTTT. Protein sequence: CASSRATFSGNTIYF. The chain joins TRBV5-6 to TRBJ1-3; D call uncertain. V lost 4 bases and J 0 bases, leaving 11 bases between the germline ends. Germline V gene lookup returns CDR1 SGHDT and CDR2 YYEEEE. The CDR3 loop spans 15 amino acids.

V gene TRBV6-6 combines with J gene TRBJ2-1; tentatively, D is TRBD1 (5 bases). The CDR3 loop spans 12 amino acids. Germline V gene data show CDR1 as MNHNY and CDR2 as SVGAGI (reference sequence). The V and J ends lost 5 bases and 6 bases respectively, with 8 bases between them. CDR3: CASSGHGNEQFF. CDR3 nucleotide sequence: TGTGCCAGCAGTGGACACGGCAATGAGCAGTTCTTC.

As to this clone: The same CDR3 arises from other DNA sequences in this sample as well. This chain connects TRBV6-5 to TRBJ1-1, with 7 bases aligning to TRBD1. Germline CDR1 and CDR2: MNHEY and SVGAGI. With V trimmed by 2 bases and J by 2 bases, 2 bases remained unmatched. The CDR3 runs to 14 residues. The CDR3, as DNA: TGTGCCAGCAGTTACGGGACAGCAAACACTGAAGCTTTCTTT. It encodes CASSYGTANTEAFF.

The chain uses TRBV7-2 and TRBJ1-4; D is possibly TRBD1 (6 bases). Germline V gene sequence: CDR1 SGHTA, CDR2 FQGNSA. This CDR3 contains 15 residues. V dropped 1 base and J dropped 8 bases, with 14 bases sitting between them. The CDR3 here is CASSLGQGREEKLFF. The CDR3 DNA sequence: TGTGCCAGCAGCTTAGGCCAGGGGAGGGAAGAAAAACTGTTTTTT.

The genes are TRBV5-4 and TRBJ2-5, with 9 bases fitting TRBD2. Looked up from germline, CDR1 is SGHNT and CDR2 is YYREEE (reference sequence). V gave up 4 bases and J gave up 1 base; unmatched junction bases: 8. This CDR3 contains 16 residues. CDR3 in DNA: TGTGCCAGCAGCAGGGCGGGAGGGTCCCCCCAAGAGACCCAGTACTTC. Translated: CASSRAGGSPQETQYF.

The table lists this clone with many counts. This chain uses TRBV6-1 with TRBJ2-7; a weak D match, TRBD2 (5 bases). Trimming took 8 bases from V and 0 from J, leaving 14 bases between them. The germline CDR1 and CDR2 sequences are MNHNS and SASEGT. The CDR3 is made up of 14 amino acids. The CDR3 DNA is TGTGCCAGCGCTGAAGCGGAGAGCTCCTACGAGCAGTACTTC. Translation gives CASAEAESSYEQYF.

As DNA, the CDR3 is TGTGCCAGCAGCCTACAGGGGATCTCTGGCTACACCTTC. Translating it yields CASSLQGISGYTF. The rearrangement joins TRBV6-5 to TRBJ1-2; 7 nucleotides match TRBD1. Per germline, CDR1 MNHEY and CDR2 SVGAGI. Trimming cost V 6 bases and J 7 bases; bases outside gene matches: 8. The CDR3 is 13 amino acids.

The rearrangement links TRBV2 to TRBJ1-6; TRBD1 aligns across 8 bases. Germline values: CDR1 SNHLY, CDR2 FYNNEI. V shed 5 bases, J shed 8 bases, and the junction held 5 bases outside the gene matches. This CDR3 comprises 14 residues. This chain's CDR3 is CASSHDRGDSPLHF. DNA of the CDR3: TGTGCCAGCAGTCACGACAGGGGAGATTCACCCCTCCACTTT.

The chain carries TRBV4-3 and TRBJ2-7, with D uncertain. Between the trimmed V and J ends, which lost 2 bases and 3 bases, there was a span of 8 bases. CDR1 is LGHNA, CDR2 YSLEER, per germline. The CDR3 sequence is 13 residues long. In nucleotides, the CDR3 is TGCGCCAGCAGCCAACTTCCGGGCTACGAGCAGTACTTC. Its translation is CASSQLPGYEQYF.

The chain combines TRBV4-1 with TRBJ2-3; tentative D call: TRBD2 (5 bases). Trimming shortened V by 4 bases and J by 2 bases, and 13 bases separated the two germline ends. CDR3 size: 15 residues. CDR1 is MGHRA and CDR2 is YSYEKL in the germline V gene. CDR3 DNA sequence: TGCGCCAGCAGCCTTACCGGACTTGTCACAGATACGCAGTATTTT. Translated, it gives CASSLTGLVTDTQYF.

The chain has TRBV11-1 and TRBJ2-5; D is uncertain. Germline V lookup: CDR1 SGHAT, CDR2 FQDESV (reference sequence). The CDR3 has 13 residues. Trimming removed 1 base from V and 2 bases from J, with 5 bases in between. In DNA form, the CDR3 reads TGTGCCAGCAGCTTAGGGCAGCAAGAGACCCAGTACTTC. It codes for CASSLGQQETQYF. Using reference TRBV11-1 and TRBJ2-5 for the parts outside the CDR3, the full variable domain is EAEVAQSPRYKITEKSQAVAFWCDPISGHATLYWYRQILGQGPELLVQFQDESVVDDSQLPKDRFSAERLKGVDSTLKIQPAELGDSAMYLCASSLGQQETQYFGPGTRLLVL.

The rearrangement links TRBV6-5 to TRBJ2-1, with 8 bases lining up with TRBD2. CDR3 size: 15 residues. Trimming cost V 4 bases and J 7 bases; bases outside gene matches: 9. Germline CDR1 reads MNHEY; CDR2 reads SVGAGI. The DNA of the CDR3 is TGTGCCAGCAGTTCCCCGGGAGGGCCGATAAATGAGCAGTTCTTC. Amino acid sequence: CASSSPGGPINEQFF.

As DNA, the CDR3 is TGTGCCAGCAGCTTTGCAGGCAGCAATCAGCCCCAGCATTTT. Protein product: CASSFAGSNQPQHF. The V gene is TRBV11-2, the J gene TRBJ1-5; unclear D gene. Trimming took 3 bases from V and 1 from J, leaving 7 bases between them. There are 14 residues in the CDR3. Germline assignment: CDR1 SGHAT and CDR2 FQNNGV.

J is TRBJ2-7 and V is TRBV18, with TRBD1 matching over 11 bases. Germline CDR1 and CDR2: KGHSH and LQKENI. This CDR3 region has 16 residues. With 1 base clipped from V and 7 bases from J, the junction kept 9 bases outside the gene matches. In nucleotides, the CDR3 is TGTGCCAGCTCACCACTGGAAGCCGGGACAGGGGGAGAGCAGTACTTC. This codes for CASSPLEAGTGGEQYF. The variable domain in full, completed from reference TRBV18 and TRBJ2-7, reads NAGVMQNPRHLVRRRGQEARLRCSPMKGHSHVYWYRQLPEEGLKFMVYLQKENIIDESGMPKERFSAEFPKEGPSILRIQQVVRGDSAAYFCASSPLEAGTGGEQYFGPGTRLTVT.